The entry that follows covers one T cell receptor beta chain sequence. The PCR ran on 60 Vbeta and 13 Jbeta primers. Method: immunoSEQ multiplex PCR; TCRdb's copy keeps in-frame clones and lacks some. The sample records about 200,000 clones, around 77% being singletons. The record originates from a study of cytomegalovirus exposure and HLA in healthy donors. V was clipped by 0 bases and J by 5 bases; unmatched bases: 5. The CDR3 covers 15 residues. Germline V gene sequence: CDR1 SGDLS, CDR2 YYNGEE. The clonotype originates from a woman under 40 in good health and CMV-seronegative. The chain has TRBV9 and TRBJ2-7; 10 nucleotides align to TRBD2. Sample: PBMCs. The CDR3 spells CASSVGSGGGHEQYF. The CDR3 coding sequence is TGTGCCAGCAGCGTAGGAAGCGGGGGGGGCCACGAGCAGTACTTC.